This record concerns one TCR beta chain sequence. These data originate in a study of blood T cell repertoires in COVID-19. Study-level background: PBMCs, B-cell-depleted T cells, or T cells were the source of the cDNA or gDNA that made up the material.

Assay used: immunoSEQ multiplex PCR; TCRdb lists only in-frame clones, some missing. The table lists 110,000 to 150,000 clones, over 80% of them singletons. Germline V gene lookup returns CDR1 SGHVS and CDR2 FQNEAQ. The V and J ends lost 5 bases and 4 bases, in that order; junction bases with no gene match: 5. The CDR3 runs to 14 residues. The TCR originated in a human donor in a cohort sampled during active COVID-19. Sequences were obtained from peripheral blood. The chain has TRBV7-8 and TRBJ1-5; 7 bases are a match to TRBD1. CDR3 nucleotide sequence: TGTGCCAGCAGCCGTACAGGGGAAAATCAGCCCCAGCATTTT. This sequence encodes CASSRTGENQPQHF.